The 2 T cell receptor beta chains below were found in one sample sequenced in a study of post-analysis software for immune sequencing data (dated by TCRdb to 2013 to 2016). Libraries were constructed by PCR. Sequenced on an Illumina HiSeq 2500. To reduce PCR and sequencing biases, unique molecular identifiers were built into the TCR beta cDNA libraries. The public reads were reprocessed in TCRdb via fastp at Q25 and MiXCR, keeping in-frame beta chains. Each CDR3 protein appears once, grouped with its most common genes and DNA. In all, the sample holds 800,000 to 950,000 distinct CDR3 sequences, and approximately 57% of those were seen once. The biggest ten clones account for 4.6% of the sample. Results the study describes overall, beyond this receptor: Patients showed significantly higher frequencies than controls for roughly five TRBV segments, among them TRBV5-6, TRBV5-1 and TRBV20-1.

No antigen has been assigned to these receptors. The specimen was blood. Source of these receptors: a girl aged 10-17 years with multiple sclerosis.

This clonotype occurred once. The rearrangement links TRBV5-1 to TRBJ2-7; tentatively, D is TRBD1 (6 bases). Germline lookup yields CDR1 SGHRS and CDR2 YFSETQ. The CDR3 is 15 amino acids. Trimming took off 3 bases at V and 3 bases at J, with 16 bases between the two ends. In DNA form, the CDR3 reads TGCGCCAGCAGCTCCTCACTGGACAGACGCTACGAGCAGTACTTC. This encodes CASSSSLDRRYEQYF.

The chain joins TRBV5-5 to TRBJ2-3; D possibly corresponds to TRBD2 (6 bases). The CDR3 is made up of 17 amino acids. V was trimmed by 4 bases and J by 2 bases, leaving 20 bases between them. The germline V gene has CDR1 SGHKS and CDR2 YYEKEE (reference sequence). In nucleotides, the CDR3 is TGTGCCAGCAGCACACCGGAGGGCAGGCTATCCACAGATACGCAGTATTTT. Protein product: CASSTPEGRLSTDTQYF.